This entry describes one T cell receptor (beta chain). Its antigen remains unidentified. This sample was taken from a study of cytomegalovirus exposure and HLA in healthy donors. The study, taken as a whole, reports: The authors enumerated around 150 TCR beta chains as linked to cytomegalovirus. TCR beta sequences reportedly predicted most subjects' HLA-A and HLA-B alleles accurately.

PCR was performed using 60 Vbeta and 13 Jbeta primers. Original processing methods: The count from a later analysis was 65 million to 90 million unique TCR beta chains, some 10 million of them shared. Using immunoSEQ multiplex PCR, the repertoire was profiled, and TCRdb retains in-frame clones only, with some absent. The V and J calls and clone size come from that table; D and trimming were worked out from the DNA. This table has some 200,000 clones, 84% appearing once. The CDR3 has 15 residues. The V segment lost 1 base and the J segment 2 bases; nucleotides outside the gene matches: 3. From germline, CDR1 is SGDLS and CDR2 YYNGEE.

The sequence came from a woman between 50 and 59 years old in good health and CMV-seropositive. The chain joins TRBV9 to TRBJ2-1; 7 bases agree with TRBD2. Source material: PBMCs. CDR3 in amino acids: CASSVLGGTYNEQFF. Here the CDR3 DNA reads TGTGCCAGCAGCGTACTCGGGGGGACCTACAATGAGCAGTTCTTC.